Presented here are 23 T cell receptor beta chains from one specimen sequenced in a study of graft-versus-host responses after intestinal transplantation. No antigen has been identified for these receptors. This table comes from immunoSEQ multiplex PCR, and its TCRdb copy is limited to in-frame clones, with some not included. Here the sample spans roughly 120,000 clones, roughly 95% being singletons. The starting material was unstimulated CD8+ T cells sorted from spleen or lymph node cells, obtained before intestinal transplant. These receptors all come from a human donor who received an intestinal transplant.

The J gene is TRBJ2-1, the V gene TRBV28; D gene unclear. The CDR3 spans 17 residues. Germline assignment: CDR1 MDHEN and CDR2 SYDVKM. Trimming took 5 bases from V and 2 from J, leaving 19 bases between them. CDR3 residues: CASSLNWGLGTYNEQFF. CDR3 nucleotides: TGTGCCAGCAGTCTAAACTGGGGATTGGGGACCTACAATGAGCAGTTCTTC.

The chain uses TRBV28 and TRBJ2-2; 13 bases agree with TRBD2. The germline V gene has CDR1 MDHEN and CDR2 SYDVKM. CDR3 size: 19 residues. V shed 5 bases, J shed 5 bases, and the junction held 14 bases outside the gene matches. CDR3 residues: CASSPISQLAGGGTGELFF. For the CDR3, the DNA is TGTGCCAGCAGTCCAATCTCACAACTAGCGGGAGGGGGAACCGGGGAGCTGTTTTTT. The variable domain in full, with the rest retrieved from reference TRBV28 and TRBJ2-2, is DVKVTQSSRYLVKRTGEKVFLECVQDMDHENMFWYRQDPGLGLRLIYFSYDVKMKEKGDIPEGYSVSREKKERFSLILESASTNQTSMYLCASSPISQLAGGGTGELFFGEGSRLTVL.

J is TRBJ1-2 and V is TRBV9; D ambiguous. V was clipped by 0 bases and J by 5 bases, with 8 bases between them. Germline CDR1 and CDR2: SGDLS and YYNGEE. The CDR3 consists of 13 residues. The CDR3 DNA reads as TGTGCCAGCAGCGTAGAACAGAGTTATGGCTACACCTTC. Encoded protein: CASSVEQSYGYTF.

This rearrangement joins TRBV7-3 to TRBJ2-1; D is undetermined. This CDR3 is built from 13 residues. Germline CDR1 is SGHTA and CDR2 is FQGTGA. V was cut by 1 base and J by 5 bases, with 6 bases left in between. The CDR3 DNA sequence: TGTGCCAGCAGCTTAAATAATGACAATGAGCAGTTCTTC. Amino acid sequence: CASSLNNDNEQFF.

The chain has TRBV27 and TRBJ1-2; a weak D match, TRBD1 (6 bases). V shed 7 bases and J shed 8 bases, with 17 bases lying between them. The CDR3 is 13 amino acids. CDR1 and CDR2 from the germline V gene are MNHEY and SMNVEV (reference sequence). DNA of the CDR3: TGTGCCAGCAACCCTTCGGGGGCGGGGGGCTACACCTTC. As protein: CASNPSGAGGYTF.

V is TRBV5-1 and J is TRBJ2-1; TRBD1 matches at 10 bases. The CDR3 has 16 residues. The V gene end was trimmed by 2 bases and the J gene end by 9 bases; junction bases not matched to a gene: 11. Germline V gives CDR1 SGHRS, CDR2 YFSETQ. The CDR3, as DNA: TGCGCCAGCAGCTTCTCGGAGGGACAGGGGTGGACTGAGCAGTTCTTC. This gives the protein CASSFSEGQGWTEQFF.

CDR3 coding DNA: TGTGCCAGCAGCTTAGAACAGAATTCCTACAATGAGCAGTTCTTC. This sequence encodes CASSLEQNSYNEQFF. The chain couples TRBV13 to TRBJ2-1; no definite D call. The V end was cut by 1 base, the J end by 1 base, with 8 bases between. The CDR3 has 15 amino acids. Germline V gene lookup returns CDR1 PRHDT and CDR2 FYEKMQ (reference sequence). The variable domain in full, completed from reference TRBV13 and TRBJ2-1, reads AAGVIQSPRHLIKEKRETATLKCYPIPRHDTVYWYQQGPGQDPQFLISFYEKMQSDKGSIPDRFSAQQFSDYHSELNMSSLELGDSALYFCASSLEQNSYNEQFFGPGTRLTVL.

The rearrangement links TRBV4-1 to TRBJ2-7; D not certain. V was trimmed by 2 bases and J by 3 bases, leaving 8 bases between them. The germline V gene has CDR1 MGHRA and CDR2 YSYEKL. This CDR3 comprises 13 residues. CDR3 amino acids: CASSQRPGYEQYF. The CDR3 coding sequence is TGCGCCAGCAGCCAAAGACCGGGCTACGAGCAGTACTTC.

The chain recombines TRBV27 with TRBJ2-2; D is undetermined. This CDR3 comprises 13 residues. Germline V gene data show CDR1 as MNHEY and CDR2 as SMNVEV (reference sequence). Trimming removed 4 bases from V and 8 bases from J, with 11 bases in between. Here the CDR3 reads CASSWQVGGELFF. Here the CDR3 DNA reads TGTGCCAGCAGTTGGCAGGTGGGGGGGGAGCTGTTTTTT.

This sequence joins TRBV19 and TRBJ2-2, with a possible D match to TRBD2 (5 bases). V gave up 5 bases and J gave up 1 base, with 14 bases separating them. The CDR3 runs to 16 residues. Per the germline V gene, CDR1 is LNHDA and CDR2 is SQIVND (reference sequence). The CDR3 region is CASSPYSEGNTGELFF. The CDR3 coding sequence is TGTGCCAGTAGTCCCTACTCTGAGGGGAACACCGGGGAGCTGTTTTTT.

The rearrangement uses TRBV5-6 and TRBJ2-7, with 10 bases lining up with TRBD1. Germline trimming cut 0 bases from V and 0 bases from J; bases unmatched to any gene: 0. Germline loops: CDR1 SGHDT, CDR2 YYEEEE. The CDR3 is made up of 15 amino acids. Written as DNA, the CDR3 is TGTGCCAGCAGCTTGGGGACAGGGGGCTCCTACGAGCAGTACTTC. The encoded protein is CASSLGTGGSYEQYF.

The chain carries TRBV7-2 and TRBJ2-2; weak D call: TRBD1 (6 bases). Germline V lookup: CDR1 SGHTA, CDR2 FQGNSA. V dropped 6 bases and J dropped 3 bases, with 17 bases sitting between them. This CDR3 has 16 residues. The CDR3 nucleotides read TGTGCCAGCAGGTTGCTCCGTTACAGGGACACCGGGGAGCTGTTTTTT. Its translation is CASRLLRYRDTGELFF.

The rearrangement uses TRBV7-8 and TRBJ2-5, with D perhaps TRBD1 or TRBD2 (5 bases each). Germline lookup yields CDR1 SGHVS and CDR2 FQNEAQ. The CDR3 runs to 14 residues. The V end lost 5 bases, the J end lost 4 bases, and 14 bases lay between the germline ends. The CDR3 loop is CASSPSGPPETQYF. CDR3 DNA sequence: TGTGCCAGCAGCCCCTCGGGGCCCCCAGAGACCCAGTACTTC.

This rearrangement joins TRBV29-1 to TRBJ2-1; the D gene is possibly TRBD2 (5 bases). The germline V and J ends were trimmed by 4 bases and 6 bases, with 13 bases remaining between them. This CDR3 has 13 amino acids. CDR1 SQVTM and CDR2 ANQGSEA come from the germline V gene. In nucleotides, the CDR3 is TGCAGCGTTGCGGGCGGGTGGATCAATGAGCAGTTCTTC. Protein sequence: CSVAGGWINEQFF.

The rearrangement links TRBV27 to TRBJ2-1; D gene unclear. This CDR3 contains 16 residues. Germline V lookup: CDR1 MNHEY, CDR2 SMNVEV (reference sequence). V was pared by 7 bases and J by 6 bases, with 22 bases between. CDR3 sequence (DNA): TGTGCCAGCACGTTGTTACCGCTCCACCTATCCAATGAGCAGTTCTTC. This gives the protein CASTLLPLHLSNEQFF.

The CDR3 loop is CAWRIGYGYTF. CDR3 in DNA: TGTGCCTGGAGGATTGGCTATGGCTACACCTTC. This chain connects TRBV30 to TRBJ1-2; D is unclear. The V end was cut by 3 bases, the J end by 4 bases, with 6 bases between. This CDR3 contains 11 residues. Per germline, CDR1 GTSNPN and CDR2 SVGIG (reference sequence). Full variable domain (remainder filled in from reference TRBV30 and TRBJ1-2): SQTIHQWPATLVQPVGSPLSLECTVEGTSNPNLYWYRQAAGRGLQLLFYSVGIGQISSEVPQNLSASRPQDRQFILSSKKLLLSDSGFYLCAWRIGYGYTFGSGTRLTVV.

V and J are TRBV27 and TRBJ2-1, with no clear D. With 1 base removed from V and 4 bases from J, the gap between germline ends came to 17 bases. There are 17 residues in the CDR3. The V gene's germline CDR1 is MNHEY and CDR2 SMNVEV (reference sequence). CDR3 nucleotides: TGTGCCAGCAGTTTATTTCCCCAAATTTCATCTTACAATGAGCAGTTCTTC. This encodes CASSLFPQISSYNEQFF.

The genes are TRBV5-4 and TRBJ1-1; 12 bases fit TRBD1. Germline CDR1 SGHNT, CDR2 YYREEE (reference sequence). V gave up 4 bases and J gave up 3 bases; unmatched junction bases: 4. The CDR3 loop spans 15 amino acids. The CDR3 DNA reads TGTGCCAGCAGCCTGGGACAGGGGGCCGACACTGAAGCTTTCTTT. Protein sequence: CASSLGQGADTEAFF.

This chain joins TRBV5-5 and TRBJ1-1, with 9 positions matching TRBD1. The CDR3 contains 14 residues. Germline lookup yields CDR1 SGHKS and CDR2 YYEKEE (reference sequence). The junction had 6 bases not matched to a gene; V was cut back by 4 bases and J by 5 bases. The CDR3 DNA is TGTGCCAGCAGCACACAGGGGGCTGAAACTGAAGCTTTCTTT. Translation gives CASSTQGAETEAFF.

This chain links TRBV7-3 with TRBJ2-3, with D unclear. V shed 1 base and J shed 2 bases, with 13 bases lying between them. The CDR3 extends over 16 amino acids. Looked up from germline, CDR1 is SGHTA and CDR2 is FQGTGA. CDR3 nucleotides: TGTGCCAGCAGCTTAAAAGGCGGAGCCGCCACAGATACGCAGTATTTT. Its translation: CASSLKGGAATDTQYF.

The genes are TRBV10-3 and TRBJ2-2; tentatively, D is TRBD1 (6 bases). Trimming removed 2 bases from V and 0 bases from J, with 13 bases in between. Per the germline V gene, CDR1 is ENHRY and CDR2 is SYGVKD. The CDR3 has 17 residues. The CDR3 here is CAISEPRGRANTGELFF. The CDR3 DNA sequence: TGTGCCATCAGTGAGCCCAGGGGCAGGGCGAACACCGGGGAGCTGTTTTTT.

This CDR3 is CASSQSLSGPDTQYF. DNA of the CDR3: TGCGCCAGCAGCCAGAGTTTGTCCGGGCCAGATACGCAGTATTTT. V usage is TRBV4-3 and J usage is TRBJ2-3; D unclear. Germline V CDR1 and CDR2: LGHNA, YSLEER. V was shortened by 3 bases and J by 4 bases, with 14 bases between the two germline ends. This CDR3 is built from 15 residues.

This chain joins TRBV7-9 and TRBJ2-1, with 13 bases lining up with TRBD2. The J segment lost 6 bases and the V segment lost 1 base, leaving 0 bases of the junction unmatched. The CDR3 consists of 15 residues. Germline-derived CDR1 and CDR2 are SEHNR and FQNEAQ (reference sequence). The CDR3: CASSLGTSGSNEQFF. The CDR3, as DNA: TGTGCCAGCAGCTTAGGGACTAGCGGGAGCAATGAGCAGTTCTTC.